One sample yielded the 20 T cell receptor beta chains listed below, sequenced in a study of beta chain features in type 1 diabetes. Study-wide results and caveats: Moderate but significant shortening of TCRB CDR3s was recorded in all four CD4+ subsets from Type 1 diabetes patients.

No cognate antigen is known for these TCRs. The whole isolated RNA underwent reverse transcription, so sequencing captured expressed TCRB transcripts. Using immunoSEQ multiplex PCR, the repertoire was profiled, and TCRdb retains in-frame clones only, with some absent. The data contain some 370,000 clones, 9.5% to 10% of them seen just once; the ten biggest clones take up roughly 0.54%. Sample: central memory CD4+ T cells from blood. These receptors were taken from a man aged 25-45 years with type 1 diabetes.

The chain uses TRBV7-2 and TRBJ2-5; D remains unclear. Germline values: CDR1 SGHTA, CDR2 FQGNSA. The V end was cut by 2 bases, the J end by 4 bases, with 5 bases between. The CDR3 consists of 12 residues. The DNA for the CDR3 is TGTGCCAGCAGCTTAAAAGGAGAGACCCAGTACTTC. Amino acids: CASSLKGETQYF.

Only a few counts were recorded for this clone. The chain employs TRBV14 and TRBJ1-1, with D unclear. The germline V gene has CDR1 SGHDN and CDR2 FVKESK. V was trimmed by 3 bases and J by 6 bases, leaving 5 bases between them. The CDR3 sequence is 11 residues long. CDR3 residues: CASSHGSEAFF. The CDR3 DNA is TGTGCCAGCAGCCATGGGTCTGAAGCTTTCTTT. Based on the CDR3 plus reference TRBV14 and TRBJ1-1, the full variable domain is EAGVTQFPSHSVIEKGQTVTLRCDPISGHDNLYWYRRVMGKEIKFLLHFVKESKQDESGMPNNRFLAERTGGTYSTLKVQPAELEDSGVYFCASSHGSEAFFGQGTRLTVV.

This clone was detected a few times. The chain carries TRBV28 and TRBJ2-3; D gene unclear. The CDR3 runs to 13 residues. The germline gives CDR1 MDHEN, CDR2 SYDVKM. With 6 bases removed from V and 0 bases from J, the gap between germline ends came to 7 bases. The CDR3 region has the DNA TGTGCCAGCAGATACACTAGCACAGATACGCAGTATTTT. Translated: CASRYTSTDTQYF.

This clone has more than one count but fewer than ten. This rearrangement joins TRBV7-2 to TRBJ2-1, with D perhaps TRBD2 (6 bases). The CDR3 length is 15 residues. V shed 4 bases and J shed 4 bases, with 14 bases lying between them. Germline V gene sequence: CDR1 SGHTA, CDR2 FQGNSA. DNA for the CDR3: TGTGCCAGCAGCTCGGGACTCCCGCCTTACAATGAGCAGTTCTTC. This gives the protein CASSSGLPPYNEQFF.

The chain combines TRBV6-5 with TRBJ1-1; TRBD1 aligns across 7 bases. The germline V gene encodes CDR1 MNHEY and CDR2 SVGAGI. V lost 2 bases, J lost 3 bases, and 0 bases stayed unmatched. The CDR3 loop spans 13 amino acids. In nucleotides, the CDR3 is TGTGCCAGCAGTTACACAGGGGACACTGAAGCTTTCTTT. Amino acids: CASSYTGDTEAFF.

The V and J genes are TRBV4-2 and TRBJ2-5; 8 bases align to TRBD2. The V and J ends lost 1 base and 5 bases, in that order; junction bases with no gene match: 3. The V gene's germline CDR1 is LGHNA and CDR2 YNFKEQ. The CDR3 spans 14 residues. DNA of the CDR3: TGTGCCAGCAGCCAAGGCGGGGGGAAGGAGACCCAGTACTTC. Its translation is CASSQGGGKETQYF.

V is TRBV6-1 and J is TRBJ2-7, with D uncertain. The CDR3 has 14 amino acids. Per the germline V gene, CDR1 is MNHNS and CDR2 is SASEGT. The CDR3 protein is CASDSSLSSYEQYF. CDR3 nucleotide sequence: TGTGCAAGCGATAGCAGCCTAAGCTCCTACGAGCAGTACTTC.

This clone appeared a few times. The chain has TRBV5-1 and TRBJ1-2, with D perhaps matching TRBD1 (6 bases). The V end lost 2 bases, the J end lost 2 bases, and 10 bases lay between the germline ends. CDR3 length: 14 residues. The germline V gene has CDR1 SGHRS and CDR2 YFSETQ. The CDR3, as DNA: TGCGCCAGCAGCTTTGAGGGGGAGAACTATGGCTACACCTTC. Its translation: CASSFEGENYGYTF.

This chain uses TRBV2 with TRBJ2-2; tentatively, D is TRBD1 or TRBD2 (6 bases each). V was pared by 6 bases and J by 5 bases, with 13 bases between. This CDR3 region has 14 residues. Germline V gene data show CDR1 as SNHLY and CDR2 as FYNNEI. As DNA, the CDR3 is TGTGCCAGCAGCCAGGAGGGGGAAACCGGGGAGCTGTTTTTT. Translating it yields CASSQEGETGELFF.

About this clone itself: Other DNA sequences within the sample encode an identical CDR3. V gene TRBV5-1 combines with J gene TRBJ2-5, with a weak D call TRBD1 (6 bases). The germline V and J ends were trimmed by 1 base and 3 bases, with 7 bases remaining between them. There are 13 residues in the CDR3. Per the germline V gene, CDR1 is SGHRS and CDR2 is YFSETQ. CDR3 in amino acids: CASSLYREETQYF. In nucleotides, the CDR3 is TGCGCCAGCAGCTTGTACAGGGAAGAGACCCAGTACTTC.

The rearrangement uses TRBV6-6 and TRBJ2-3; the D gene could be TRBD1 or TRBD2 (5 bases each). Germline CDR1 reads MNHNY; CDR2 reads SVGAGI (reference sequence). Trimming left V 2 bases short and J 0 bases short, with 6 bases between. The CDR3 consists of 14 residues. CDR3 region: CASSYGDSTDTQYF. The CDR3 DNA reads TGTGCCAGCAGTTACGGGGACAGCACAGATACGCAGTATTTT.

In its sample, this clone was seen a few times. The chain links TRBV7-9 to TRBJ2-7; 13 bases align to TRBD2. The ends lost 5 bases at V and 6 bases at J; junction bases unmatched: 4. The CDR3 is 14 residues long. CDR1 is SEHNR and CDR2 is FQNEAQ in the germline V gene (reference sequence). CDR3 DNA: TGTGCCAGCAGCCCTGGGACTAGCGGGACCGAGCAGTACTTC. Protein product: CASSPGTSGTEQYF.

This clone was detected only a few times. The chain combines TRBV5-4 with TRBJ2-3; TRBD2 aligns across 9 bases. This CDR3 comprises 15 residues. The V and J ends lost 2 bases and 4 bases, in that order; junction bases with no gene match: 5. Germline V gene data show CDR1 as SGHNT and CDR2 as YYREEE (reference sequence). This CDR3 is CASSFGSGSADTQYF. CDR3 sequence (DNA): TGTGCCAGCAGCTTTGGTAGCGGGAGTGCAGATACGCAGTATTTT.

The sample holds a few counts of this clone. V is TRBV25-1 and J is TRBJ2-1; 7 bases agree with TRBD2. Per germline, CDR1 MGHDK and CDR2 SYGVNS. The CDR3 length is 15 residues. Trimming cost V 3 bases and J 2 bases; bases outside gene matches: 4. Written as DNA, the CDR3 is TGTGCCAGCAGTGAGGGCGGGAGTGCCTACAATGAGCAGTTCTTC. Amino acids: CASSEGGSAYNEQFF.

The sample holds many counts of this clone. V usage is TRBV23-1 and J usage is TRBJ2-7; D ambiguous. TRBV23-1 is an ORF for which the function is uncertain. The CDR3 extends over 13 amino acids. Trimming left V 10 bases short and J 2 bases short, with 15 bases between. CDR3 in DNA: TGCGCCAACCCCTCGCCCACAACCTACGAGCAGTACTTC. Protein sequence: CANPSPTTYEQYF.

This clone came up a few times. This sequence joins TRBV7-9 and TRBJ1-4; D call uncertain. Trimming removed 3 bases at V and 6 bases at J, with 11 bases between. CDR1 SEHNR and CDR2 FQNEAQ come from the germline V gene (reference sequence). The length of the CDR3 is 14 residues. The CDR3 is CASSFARTDEKLFF. The CDR3 DNA reads TGTGCCAGCAGCTTTGCCAGAACAGATGAAAAACTGTTTTTT.

V usage is TRBV6-6 and J usage is TRBJ2-2; TRBD1 might be the D (5 bases). Trimming pared 5 bases from V and 4 bases from J, leaving 8 bases between. CDR3 length equals 13 residues. CDR1 is MNHNY and CDR2 is SVGAGI in the germline V gene (reference sequence). CDR3 amino acids: CASSQGSTGELFF. Here the CDR3 DNA reads TGTGCCAGCAGTCAGGGTTCCACCGGGGAGCTGTTTTTT.

This clone was seen a handful of times. The V gene is TRBV4-1, the J gene TRBJ2-5; D remains unclear. Trimming took off 0 bases at V and 2 bases at J, with 10 bases between the two ends. The CDR3 spans 15 residues. Germline CDR1 reads MGHRA; CDR2 reads YSYEKL. The CDR3 protein is CASSQEVRPQETQYF. The DNA of the CDR3 is TGCGCCAGCAGCCAAGAGGTCAGGCCTCAAGAGACCCAGTACTTC.

This clone was recorded a few times. J is TRBJ2-3 and V is TRBV7-9, with TRBD2 matching 9 bases. Germline CDR1 reads SEHNR; CDR2 reads FQNEAQ (reference sequence). V was pared by 5 bases and J by 0 bases, with 3 bases of the junction left unmatched. The CDR3 consists of 15 residues. The CDR3 loop is CASSTAGGSTDTQYF. The CDR3 DNA sequence: TGTGCCAGCAGCACTGCGGGGGGGAGCACAGATACGCAGTATTTT.

The chain links TRBV27 to TRBJ2-1, with 8 bases lining up with TRBD2. The CDR3 is made up of 15 amino acids. Germline V gene sequence: CDR1 MNHEY, CDR2 SMNVEV (reference sequence). The V segment lost 6 bases and the J segment 10 bases; nucleotides outside the gene matches: 14. CDR3 residues: CASSPAGLGYGEQFF. CDR3 in DNA: TGTGCCAGCAGCCCCGCGGGACTAGGCTATGGCGAGCAGTTCTTC.